These 4 T cell receptor beta chains came from one sample sequenced in a study of T cell responses to AZD1222 COVID-19 vaccine. Profiling relied on immunoSEQ multiplex PCR, and the TCRdb table lists in-frame clones only, not all of them. The top ten hold around 50% of the sample, which has about 44,000 clones, more than 80% seen once. This specimen consisted of peripheral blood, obtained on day 0 of AZD1222 vaccination. These receptors were taken from an adult in good health.

V is TRBV28 and J is TRBJ2-2, with a weak D call TRBD2 (5 bases). CDR1 MDHEN and CDR2 SYDVKM come from the germline V gene. V gave up 9 bases and J gave up 5 bases, with 16 bases separating them. CDR3 length: 14 residues. The CDR3 reads CASRMGRRTGELFF. CDR3 in DNA: TGTGCCAGTCGCATGGGGAGAAGGACCGGGGAGCTGTTTTTT.

The rearrangement links TRBV29-1 to TRBJ2-7, with 7 nucleotides matching TRBD2. V lost 5 bases, J lost 6 bases, and 10 bases stayed unmatched. Germline lookup yields CDR1 SQVTM and CDR2 ANQGSEA. The CDR3 extends over 13 amino acids. The CDR3 loop is CSVISGIPREQYF. The CDR3 nucleotides are TGCAGCGTTATCAGCGGGATCCCTCGCGAGCAGTACTTC.

Written as DNA, the CDR3 is TGTGCCAGCAGCCGGAACCAGGGGACGAATCAGCCCCAGCATTTT. Its translation is CASSRNQGTNQPQHF. The J gene is TRBJ1-5, the V gene TRBV7-2; tentatively, D is TRBD1 (6 bases). CDR3 size: 15 residues. Between the trimmed V and J ends, which lost 5 bases and 4 bases, there was a span of 15 bases. Germline loops: CDR1 SGHTA, CDR2 FQGNSA.

This chain links TRBV3-1 (or the pseudogene TRBV3-2) with TRBJ2-1; D is ambiguous. Between the trimmed V and J ends, which lost 4 bases and 2 bases, there was a span of 9 bases. This CDR3 contains 14 residues. From germline, CDR1 is LGHDT and CDR2 YNNKEL (reference sequence). The CDR3 DNA is TGTGCCAGCAGCCCCCGTGCAACCTACAATGAGCAGTTCTTC. Its protein product is CASSPRATYNEQFF.